This T cell receptor (beta chain) derives from a study of blood T cell repertoires in COVID-19. Study information: In each case, the material was cDNA or gDNA derived from T cells, B-cell-depleted T cells, or PBMCs.

Profiled with immunoSEQ multiplex PCR; TCRdb holds only in-frame clones, not every one. The repertoire has under 300,000 clones, about 88% of them found once; the top ten carry 3.5% to 4%. A remark on this clone: The sample has other DNA sequences that encode this CDR3 too.

The germline V gene has CDR1 LNHDA and CDR2 SQIVND (reference sequence). V was cut by 2 bases and J by 4 bases, with 6 bases left in between. The CDR3 consists of 13 residues. The sample taken for sequencing was peripheral blood. The chain combines TRBV19 with TRBJ1-5; D is unresolved. The TCR originated in a man younger than 30 with active or convalescent COVID-19. CDR3: CASSITENQPQHF. Here the CDR3 DNA reads TGTGCCAGTAGTATAACGGAGAATCAGCCCCAGCATTTT. Drawing the rest from reference TRBV19 and TRBJ1-5, the complete variable domain is DGGITQSPKYLFRKEGQNVTLSCEQNLNHDAMYWYRQDPGQGLRLIYYSQIVNDFQKGDIAEGYSVSREKKESFPLTVTSAQKNPTAFYLCASSITENQPQHFGDGTRLSIL.